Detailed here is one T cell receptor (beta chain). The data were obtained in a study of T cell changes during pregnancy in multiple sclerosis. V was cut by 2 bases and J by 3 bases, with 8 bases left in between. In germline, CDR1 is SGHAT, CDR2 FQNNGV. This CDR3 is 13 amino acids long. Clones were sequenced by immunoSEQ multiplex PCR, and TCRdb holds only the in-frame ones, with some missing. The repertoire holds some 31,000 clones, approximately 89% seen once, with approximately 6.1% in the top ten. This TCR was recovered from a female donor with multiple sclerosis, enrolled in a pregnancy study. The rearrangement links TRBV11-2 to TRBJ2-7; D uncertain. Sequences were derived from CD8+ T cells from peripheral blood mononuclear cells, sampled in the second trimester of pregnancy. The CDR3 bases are TGTGCCAGCAGCTTATCTCTCCTCTACGAGCAGTACTTC. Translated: CASSLSLLYEQYF.